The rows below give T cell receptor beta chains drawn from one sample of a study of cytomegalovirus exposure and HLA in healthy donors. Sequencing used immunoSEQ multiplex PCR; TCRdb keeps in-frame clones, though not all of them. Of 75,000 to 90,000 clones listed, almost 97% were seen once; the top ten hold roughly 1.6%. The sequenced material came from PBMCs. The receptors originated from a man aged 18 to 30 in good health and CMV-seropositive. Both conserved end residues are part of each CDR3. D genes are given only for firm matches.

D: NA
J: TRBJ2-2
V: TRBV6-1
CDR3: CASSEANSPNTGELFF

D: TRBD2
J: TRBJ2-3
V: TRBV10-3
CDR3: CAAGREHPDTQYF

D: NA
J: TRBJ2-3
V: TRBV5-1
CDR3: CASSLEGVGTDTQYF

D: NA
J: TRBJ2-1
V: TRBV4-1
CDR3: CASSQLRSEQFF

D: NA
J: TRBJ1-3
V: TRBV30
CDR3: CAWTAISGNTIYF

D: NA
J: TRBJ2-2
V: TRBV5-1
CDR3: CASSLAGEAFF

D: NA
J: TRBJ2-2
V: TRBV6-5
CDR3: CASSSAGLNTGELFF

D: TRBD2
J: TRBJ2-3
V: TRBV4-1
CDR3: CASRTSGADTQYF

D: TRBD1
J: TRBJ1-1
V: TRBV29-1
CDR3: CSGTGQLNTEAFF

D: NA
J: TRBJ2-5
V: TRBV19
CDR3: CASSIRETQYF

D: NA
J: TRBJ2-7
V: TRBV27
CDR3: CASSLSANYEQYF

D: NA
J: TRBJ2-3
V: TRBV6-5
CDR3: CASRRGRLADTQYF

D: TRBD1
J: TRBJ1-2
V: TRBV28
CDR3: CASSLGTAYGYTF

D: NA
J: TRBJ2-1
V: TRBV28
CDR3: CASSVTSIPGEFF

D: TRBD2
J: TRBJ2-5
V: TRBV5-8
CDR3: CASSSHPGLAGGETQYF

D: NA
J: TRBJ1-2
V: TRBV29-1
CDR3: CSVDLQPDGGYTF

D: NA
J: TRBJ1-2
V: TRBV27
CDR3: CASSFRVNYGYTF

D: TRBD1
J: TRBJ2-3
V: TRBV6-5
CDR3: CATGQGAVDTQYF

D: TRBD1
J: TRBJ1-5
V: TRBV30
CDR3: CAAGQSNQPQHF

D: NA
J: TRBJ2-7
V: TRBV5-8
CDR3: CASSLGQGLDEQYF

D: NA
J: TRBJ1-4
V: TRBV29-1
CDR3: CSVVGTEGEKLFF

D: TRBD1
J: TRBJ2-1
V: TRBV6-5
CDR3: CASSQGTGGYNEQFF

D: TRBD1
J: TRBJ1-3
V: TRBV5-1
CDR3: CASSTGGTGNTIYF

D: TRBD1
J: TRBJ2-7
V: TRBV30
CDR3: CAWTRGNEQYF

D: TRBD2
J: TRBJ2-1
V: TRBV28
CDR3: CASSLWRETYNEQFF

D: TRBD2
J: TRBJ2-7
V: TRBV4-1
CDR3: CASSQDSRESLYEQYF

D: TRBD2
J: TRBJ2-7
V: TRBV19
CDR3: CASSISRTGGNEQYF

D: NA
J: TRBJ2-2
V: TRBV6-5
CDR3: CASSYSGLDTGELFF

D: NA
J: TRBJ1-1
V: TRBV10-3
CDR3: CAIGARNTEAFF

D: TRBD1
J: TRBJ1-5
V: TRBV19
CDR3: CASSRTGTAIRPQHF

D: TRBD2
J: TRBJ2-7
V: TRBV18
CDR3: CASSQPQTSGSYYEQYF

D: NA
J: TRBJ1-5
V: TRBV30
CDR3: CAWSVQGSGPQHF

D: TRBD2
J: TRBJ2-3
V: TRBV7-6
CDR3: CASSLVLERAGGTDTQYF

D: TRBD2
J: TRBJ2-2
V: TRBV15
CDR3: CATRGEGRELFF

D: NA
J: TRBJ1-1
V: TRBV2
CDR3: CASKSDRGGNTEAFF

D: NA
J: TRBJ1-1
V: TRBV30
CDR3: CAWSVISEAFF

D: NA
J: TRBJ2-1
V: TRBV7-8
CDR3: CASSNTENNEQFF

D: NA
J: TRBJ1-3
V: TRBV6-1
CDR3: CASSAGLSGNTIYF

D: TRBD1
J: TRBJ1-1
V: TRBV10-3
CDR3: CAISEGKTGMNTEAFF

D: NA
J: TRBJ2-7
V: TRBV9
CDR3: CASSVAGNPQSEQYF

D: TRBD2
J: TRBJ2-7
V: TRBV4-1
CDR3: CASSRSYTISLAGTYEQYF

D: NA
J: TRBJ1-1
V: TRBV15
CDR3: CATSSPTGNTEAFF

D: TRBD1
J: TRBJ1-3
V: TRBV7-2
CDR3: CASSFGQGAGNTIYF

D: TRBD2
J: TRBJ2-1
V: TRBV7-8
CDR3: CASSLVGSGNEQFF

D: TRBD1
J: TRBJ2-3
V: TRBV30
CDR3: CAWNRDRGNTQYF

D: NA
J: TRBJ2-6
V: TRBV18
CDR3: CASSPPERESLSGANVLTF

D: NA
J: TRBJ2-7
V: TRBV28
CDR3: CASRPRGSSYEQYF

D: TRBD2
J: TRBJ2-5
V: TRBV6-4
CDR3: CASSDRAGEGETQYF

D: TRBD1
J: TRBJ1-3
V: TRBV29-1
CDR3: CSVPDRGCGNTIYF

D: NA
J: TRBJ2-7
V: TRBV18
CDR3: CASSHAESYEQYF

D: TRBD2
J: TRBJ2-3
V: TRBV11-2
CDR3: CASSWGVASGTISTDTQYF

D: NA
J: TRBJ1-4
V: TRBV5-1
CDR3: CASSPQAPNEKLFF

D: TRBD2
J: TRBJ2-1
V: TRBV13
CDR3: CASSYASGGRSYNEQFF

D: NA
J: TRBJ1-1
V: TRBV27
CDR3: CATQGRPLGTEAFF

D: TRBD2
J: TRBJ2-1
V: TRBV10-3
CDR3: CATKLAGGSYNEQFF

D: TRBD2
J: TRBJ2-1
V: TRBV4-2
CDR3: CASSQVYASGSQNNEQFF